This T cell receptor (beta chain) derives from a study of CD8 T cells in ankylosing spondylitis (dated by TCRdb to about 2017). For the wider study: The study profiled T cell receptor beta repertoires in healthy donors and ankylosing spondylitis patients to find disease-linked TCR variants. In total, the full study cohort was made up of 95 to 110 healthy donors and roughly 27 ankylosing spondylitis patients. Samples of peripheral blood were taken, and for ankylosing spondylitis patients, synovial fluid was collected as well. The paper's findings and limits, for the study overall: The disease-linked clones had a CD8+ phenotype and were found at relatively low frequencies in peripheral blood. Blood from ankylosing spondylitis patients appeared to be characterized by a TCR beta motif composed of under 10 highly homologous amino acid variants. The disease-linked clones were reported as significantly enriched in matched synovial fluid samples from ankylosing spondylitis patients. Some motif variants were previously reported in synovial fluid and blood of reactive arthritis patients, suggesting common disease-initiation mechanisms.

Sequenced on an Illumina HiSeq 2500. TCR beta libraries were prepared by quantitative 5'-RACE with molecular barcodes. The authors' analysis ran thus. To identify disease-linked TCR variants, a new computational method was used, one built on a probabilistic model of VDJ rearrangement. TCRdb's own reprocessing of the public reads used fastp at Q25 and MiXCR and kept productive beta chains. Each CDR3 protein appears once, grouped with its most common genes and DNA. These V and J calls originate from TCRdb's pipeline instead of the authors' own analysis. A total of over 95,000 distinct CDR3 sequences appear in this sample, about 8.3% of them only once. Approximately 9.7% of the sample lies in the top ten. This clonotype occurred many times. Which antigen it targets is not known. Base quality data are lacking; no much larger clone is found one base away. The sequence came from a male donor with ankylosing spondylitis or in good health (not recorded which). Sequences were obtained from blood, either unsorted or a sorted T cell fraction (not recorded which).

The CDR3 sequence is CASSYSRRGGYGYTF. In nucleotides, the sequence is TGTGCCAGCAGTTACTCGAGAAGGGGTGGCTATGGCTACACCTTC. The V and J segments used are TRBV6-5 and TRBJ1-2, and perhaps TRBD1 as D gene, on 5 matching bases. The germline V gene gives CDR1 as MNHEY and CDR2 as SVGAGI. V gives up 0 bases and J gives up 4 bases, and the segment between their germline ends measures 12 bases. Taken from cysteine to phenylalanine, the CDR3 has 15 residues. Solely the CDR3 DNA is kept, with 45 bases framed from the first base.